These 21 T cell receptor beta chains were sequenced from one sample in a study of cytomegalovirus exposure and HLA in healthy donors. PCR was performed using 60 Vbeta and 13 Jbeta primers. Measured with immunoSEQ multiplex PCR; TCRdb has only the in-frame clones, and not every one. The table records 150,000 to 200,000 clones, under 85% of them present only once. The sample consisted of PBMCs. Source of these receptors: a man aged 50-59 years in good health and CMV-seropositive.

This chain joins TRBV4-3 and TRBJ2-1, with D possibly being TRBD1 (5 bases). Between the trimmed V and J ends, which lost 0 bases and 2 bases, there was a span of 11 bases. The CDR3 consists of 16 residues. Germline loops: CDR1 LGHNA, CDR2 YSLEER. The CDR3 DNA follows: TGCGCCAGCAGCCAAGATATTATAGGGGCCTACAATGAGCAGTTCTTC. Translation: CASSQDIIGAYNEQFF.

The rearrangement joins TRBV5-4 to TRBJ2-7; 8 nucleotides line up with TRBD1. Trimming at V came to 4 bases and at J to 6 bases, leaving 12 bases not matched to a gene. There are 15 residues in the CDR3. Looked up from germline, CDR1 is SGHNT and CDR2 is YYREEE (reference sequence). As DNA, the CDR3 is TGTGCCAGCAGCCCCCCAGGGGGCAGCTCCGGCGAGCAGTACTTC. Its translation: CASSPPGGSSGEQYF. Based on the CDR3 plus reference TRBV5-4 and TRBJ2-7, the full variable domain is ETGVTQSPTHLIKTRGQQVTLRCSSQSGHNTVSWYQQALGQGPQFIFQYYREEENGRGNFPPRFSGLQFPNYSSELNVNALELDDSALYLCASSPPGGSSGEQYFGPGTRLTVT.

V is TRBV2 and J is TRBJ2-7; TRBD1 matches at 8 bases. The CDR3 length is 14 residues. Trimming removed 0 bases from V and 6 bases from J; junction bases left unmatched: 4. Germline V gives CDR1 SNHLY, CDR2 FYNNEI. CDR3 in DNA: TGTGCCAGCAGTGAAGCCTTACAGGGGGTCGAGCAGTACTTC. This translates into CASSEALQGVEQYF.

The rearrangement links TRBV13 to TRBJ2-7, with 9 bases lining up with TRBD1. Trimming at V came to 0 bases and at J to 3 bases, leaving 12 bases not matched to a gene. CDR1 and CDR2 from the germline V gene are PRHDT and FYEKMQ (reference sequence). The CDR3 covers 18 residues. The DNA of the CDR3 is TGTGCCAGCAGCTTAGGTACAGCCGGGACAGGGACCGGCTACGAGCAGTACTTC. It codes for CASSLGTAGTGTGYEQYF.

The chain links TRBV10-3 to TRBJ1-5; D not certain. Trimming cost V 1 base and J 1 base, with 8 bases left between them. Germline-derived CDR1 and CDR2 are ENHRY and SYGVKD. The CDR3 is 15 residues long. The CDR3, as DNA: TGTGCCATCAGTGAGTGGCCTGTCAGCAATCAGCCCCAGCATTTT. Its protein is CAISEWPVSNQPQHF.

This chain connects TRBV5-4 to TRBJ2-2, with TRBD1 identical over 7 bases. This CDR3 is built from 15 residues. The germline V gene has CDR1 SGHNT and CDR2 YYREEE (reference sequence). The ends lost 2 bases at V and 5 bases at J; junction bases unmatched: 6. CDR3 region: CASSLRQGVTGELFF. CDR3 sequence (DNA): TGTGCCAGCAGCTTAAGACAGGGAGTTACCGGGGAGCTGTTTTTT.

J is TRBJ2-1 and V is TRBV5-1, with a possible D match to TRBD2 (5 bases). The CDR3 is 11 residues long. Trimming stripped 2 bases from V and 15 bases from J, with 12 bases between. Per the germline V gene, CDR1 is SGHRS and CDR2 is YFSETQ. Here the CDR3 reads CASSFMEVSFF. The CDR3 nucleotides read TGCGCCAGCAGCTTCATGGAGGTGTCGTTCTTC.

The gene calls are TRBV29-1 and TRBJ2-5, with 10 positions matching TRBD2. Judging by the DNA end, TRBJ2-7 fits better; the J call may be wrong. CDR1 is SQVTM, CDR2 ANQGSEA, per germline. CDR3 length: 14 residues. Here the CDR3 reads CSVVGTSETYEQYF. DNA for the CDR3: TGCAGCGTTGTAGGGACTAGCGAAACCTACGAGCAGTACTTC.

The chain combines TRBV4-1 with TRBJ1-5, with D tentatively TRBD1 (6 bases). This CDR3 has 16 residues. CDR1 is MGHRA and CDR2 is YSYEKL in the germline V gene. V lost 0 bases and J lost 1, with 10 bases in between. The chain's CDR3 is CASSQDRGRSNQPQHF. CDR3 DNA sequence: TGCGCCAGCAGCCAAGACAGGGGACGAAGCAATCAGCCCCAGCATTTT.

This clone was picked up a small number of times. This rearrangement joins TRBV28 to TRBJ1-2; 7 bases align to TRBD1. Germline lookup yields CDR1 MDHEN and CDR2 SYDVKM. This CDR3 comprises 19 residues. V was clipped by 2 bases and J by 3 bases; unmatched bases: 18. The CDR3: CASSLPTATGRQGDYGYTF. Here the CDR3 DNA reads TGTGCCAGCAGTTTACCGACAGCGACCGGGAGACAGGGCGACTATGGCTACACCTTC.

This clone was counted only a few times. The chain links TRBV10-3 to TRBJ2-1; 7 nucleotides line up with TRBD2. V shed 2 bases and J 7 bases; nucleotides not matched to a gene: 8. This CDR3 has 15 residues. Germline assignment: CDR1 ENHRY and CDR2 SYGVKD. Here the CDR3 DNA reads TGTGCCATCAGTGAGAGGGGACTAAATTTTAATGAGCAGTTCTTC. Its protein is CAISERGLNFNEQFF.

The chain is built from TRBV11-2 and TRBJ1-1; 8 nucleotides line up with TRBD1. This CDR3 has 18 amino acids. The germline V gene encodes CDR1 SGHAT and CDR2 FQNNGV. J gave up 5 bases and V 4 bases, and 18 bases lay outside the gene matches. The CDR3 sequence is CASSSVSRGQVWGTEAFF. CDR3 sequence (DNA): TGTGCCAGCAGCTCCGTGAGCAGGGGGCAAGTGTGGGGTACTGAAGCTTTCTTT.

The J gene is TRBJ1-2, the V gene TRBV29-1; TRBD1 might be the D (5 bases). Between the trimmed V and J ends, which lost 3 bases and 3 bases, there was a span of 8 bases. Germline V gene sequence: CDR1 SQVTM, CDR2 ANQGSEA. This CDR3 is built from 12 residues. This CDR3 is CSVDRGDYGYTF. CDR3 nucleotide sequence: TGCAGCGTTGACCGGGGGGACTATGGCTACACCTTC.

This clone appeared a single time. A junction boundary mismatches the germline segment, possibly from a read error. The genes are TRBV7-9 and TRBJ2-5; possibly TRBD2 for D (5 bases). The CDR3 loop spans 15 amino acids. CDR1 is SEHNR and CDR2 is FQNEAQ in the germline V gene (reference sequence). The CDR3 spells CSSSLEAGSQETQYF. CDR3 DNA sequence: TGTTCCAGCAGCTTAGAGGCTGGGAGTCAAGAGACCCAGTACTTC. Looking up the rest from reference TRBV7-9 and TRBJ2-5 gives the full variable domain: DTGVSQNPRHKITKRGQNVTFRCDPISEHNRLYWYRQTLGQGPEFLTYFQNEAQLEKSRLLSDRFSAERPKGSFSTLEIQRTEQGDSAMYLCSSSLEAGSQETQYFGPGTRLLVL.

Comments on this clone: This sample includes further DNA sequences coding for the same CDR3. The chain is built from TRBV28 and TRBJ1-5, with 9 bases lining up with TRBD1. From germline, CDR1 is MDHEN and CDR2 SYDVKM. This CDR3 spans 15 amino acids. J gave up 2 bases and V 5 bases, and 4 bases lay outside the gene matches. The CDR3 coding sequence is TGTGCCAGCAGTCATCGGACAGGGGGCAATCAGCCCCAGCATTTT. Its translation is CASSHRTGGNQPQHF.

J is TRBJ1-4 and V is TRBV28, with 11 positions matching TRBD1. J was trimmed by 7 bases and V by 11 bases; bases with no gene match: 3. In germline, CDR1 is MDHEN, CDR2 SYDVKM. The CDR3 length is 12 residues. CDR3 sequence: CAGQGAGEKLFF. In DNA, the CDR3 is TGTGCCGGACAGGGGGCAGGTGAAAAACTGTTTTTT.

The chain has TRBV10-1 and TRBJ2-5; 7 bases are a match to TRBD2. The end of the DNA fits TRBJ2-7 better, so the J call may be wrong. The germline V gene has CDR1 WNHNN and CDR2 SYGVQD (reference sequence). The CDR3 has 14 residues. CDR3 region: CASSEGRGGSEQYF. The CDR3 nucleotides read TGCGCCAGCAGTGAGGGGAGGGGTGGGTCCGAGCAGTACTTC.

The V and J genes are TRBV9 and TRBJ2-5; 12 bases are a match to TRBD2. The CDR3 length is 15 residues. Germline assignment: CDR1 SGDLS and CDR2 YYNGEE. With 4 bases clipped from V and 5 bases from J, the junction kept 6 bases outside the gene matches. CDR3 nucleotides: TGTGCCAGCAGCCCCGGACTAGCGGGGTTGGAGACCCAGTACTTC. Its translation: CASSPGLAGLETQYF.

This chain connects TRBV7-8 to TRBJ2-1, with 11 bases matching TRBD2. The germline V gene encodes CDR1 SGHVS and CDR2 FQNEAQ. The CDR3 runs to 15 residues. V gave up 5 bases and J gave up 4 bases; unmatched junction bases: 4. The chain's CDR3 is CASSPGTSGYNEQFF. CDR3 bases: TGTGCCAGCAGCCCCGGGACTAGCGGTTACAATGAGCAGTTCTTC.

The chain joins TRBV10-3 to TRBJ2-1; unclear D gene. The V gene's germline CDR1 is ENHRY and CDR2 SYGVKD. V was pared by 0 bases and J by 9 bases, with 9 bases between. The CDR3 is 13 amino acids. The CDR3 is CAISESSSIEQFF. DNA for the CDR3: TGTGCCATCAGTGAGTCGAGTAGTATTGAGCAGTTCTTC.

As regards this clone: The junction does not match germline at one end; this may be a read error. This chain connects TRBV6-1 to TRBJ2-1, with D perhaps TRBD1 (6 bases). The CDR3 extends over 10 amino acids. CDR1 is MNHNS, CDR2 SASEGT, per germline. Written as DNA, the CDR3 is TGTGCCAGCAGTGGTAACAGGGCGCTCTTC. This encodes CASSGNRALF.